The 22 T cell receptor beta chains listed next were all sequenced from one sample in a study of CD8 T cells in Susac syndrome. RNA totalling roughly 0.45 to 1 ug underwent reverse transcription with random hexamers. TCRdb called the immunoSEQ multiplex PCR reads again in MiXCR, with one record for every CDR3 protein. The sample has about 160,000 distinct CDR3 sequences, approximately 95% seen once; the top ten hold over 0.09%. The sequencing sample was made of CD4+ T cells from PBMCs. The receptors were sampled from a human donor with multiple sclerosis.

The rearrangement links TRBV2 to TRBJ2-1, with 7 bases fitting TRBD2. Germline V gene lookup returns CDR1 SNHLY and CDR2 FYNNEI. There are 18 residues in the CDR3. J gave up 5 bases and V 2 bases, and 15 bases lay outside the gene matches. The CDR3 sequence is CASSEITPTLAVHNEQFF. The DNA for the CDR3 is TGTGCCAGCAGTGAAATAACCCCCACGCTAGCGGTTCACAATGAGCAGTTCTTC.

The chain is built from TRBV6-4 and TRBJ2-4; D is uncertain. CDR1 and CDR2 (germline): MRHNA, SNTAGT. The CDR3 consists of 13 residues. V was cut by 5 bases and J by 8 bases, with 13 bases left in between. As DNA, the CDR3 is TGTGCCAGCAGTCTGGGCCCCGTAGACATTCAGTACTTC. Translation gives CASSLGPVDIQYF.

The sample holds one count of this clonotype. V usage is TRBV19 and J usage is TRBJ1-2, with D unclear. Trimming pared 6 bases from V and 8 bases from J, leaving 13 bases between. CDR3 length: 12 residues. The germline CDR1 and CDR2 sequences are LNHDA and SQIVND (reference sequence). The CDR3 spells CASSSPSPGYTF. CDR3 sequence (DNA): TGTGCCAGTAGCAGTCCCTCGCCCGGCTACACCTTC.

The rearrangement links TRBV6-2 or TRBV6-3 to TRBJ2-7; TRBD2 matches at 8 bases. V shed 7 bases, J shed 5 bases, and the junction held 7 bases outside the gene matches. This CDR3 comprises 13 residues. Germline V gene data show CDR1 as MNHEY and CDR2 as SVGEGT. The CDR3 nucleotides are TGTGCCAGCATCGGGACTAGTCAGGACGAGCAGTACTTC. Translation: CASIGTSQDEQYF.

The chain employs TRBV12-3 or TRBV12-4 and TRBJ2-3; 7 nucleotides line up with TRBD2. Germline trimming cut 6 bases from V and 5 bases from J; bases unmatched to any gene: 8. This CDR3 has 14 residues. The CDR3 coding sequence is TGTGCCAGCAGCCTAGCGGACCGCGGAGATACGCAGTATTTT. This sequence encodes CASSLADRGDTQYF.

The V gene is TRBV7-2, the J gene TRBJ2-1; D may be TRBD1 (6 bases). Trimming took off 7 bases at V and 6 bases at J, with 13 bases between the two ends. In germline, CDR1 is SGHTA, CDR2 FQGNSA. The CDR3 is made up of 13 amino acids. CDR3 nucleotide sequence: TGTGCCAGCACTTCCGGGACAACCAATGAGCAGTTCTTC. Translated, it gives CASTSGTTNEQFF.

The chain joins TRBV7-9 to TRBJ1-5, with 7 bases that match TRBD1. Germline trimming cut 1 base from V and 5 bases from J; bases unmatched to any gene: 5. The V gene's germline CDR1 is SEHNR and CDR2 FQNEAQ (reference sequence). The CDR3 spans 15 residues. The CDR3 DNA follows: TGTGCCAGCAGCTTAGGGACAGGAGGGCATCAGCCCCAGCATTTT. This translates into CASSLGTGGHQPQHF.

V and J are TRBV4-1 and TRBJ2-7; 7 positions match TRBD2. The germline V gene encodes CDR1 MGHRA and CDR2 YSYEKL. CDR3 length: 19 residues. Unmatched junction bases numbered 15, after V lost 1 base and J lost 0 bases. CDR3 sequence reads: CASSQALNRAGTISYEQYF. CDR3 in DNA: TGCGCCAGCAGCCAAGCTCTGAATAGAGCCGGGACTATCTCCTACGAGCAGTACTTC.

The V call is TRBV5-1, the J call TRBJ2-1, with 7 bases lining up with TRBD2. The CDR3 totals 16 residues. V trimming: 4 bases; J trimming: 7 bases; junction bases outside the gene matches: 14. Germline loops: CDR1 SGHRS, CDR2 YFSETQ. Here the CDR3 DNA reads TGCGCCAGCAGCCCCGTCCCTGCGGGAGTTGGAAATGAGCAGTTCTTC. This translates into CASSPVPAGVGNEQFF.

The chain carries TRBV19 and TRBJ1-5, with D possibly being TRBD1 (6 bases). V lost 7 bases and J lost 3, with 13 bases in between. The germline gives CDR1 LNHDA, CDR2 SQIVND (reference sequence). The CDR3 runs 14 residues. CDR3 DNA sequence: TGTGCCAGTACCCTCGGACAGAACAATCAGCCCCAGCATTTT. Protein product: CASTLGQNNQPQHF. Full variable domain (rest looked up from reference TRBV19 and TRBJ1-5): DGGITQSPKYLFRKEGQNVTLSCEQNLNHDAMYWYRQDPGQGLRLIYYSQIVNDFQKGDIAEGYSVSREKKESFPLTVTSAQKNPTAFYLCASTLGQNNQPQHFGDGTRLSIL.

The genes are TRBV7-9 and TRBJ2-3; D not certain. From germline, CDR1 is SEHNR and CDR2 FQNEAQ (reference sequence). Trimming shortened V by 2 bases and J by 4 bases, and 13 bases separated the two germline ends. The length of the CDR3 is 15 residues. The CDR3 DNA reads TGTGCCAGCAGCTTATCAAGATCCGGCGCAGATACGCAGTATTTT. This sequence encodes CASSLSRSGADTQYF.

The CDR3 here is CASSQAPGETQYF. The CDR3 DNA sequence: TGCGCCAGCAGCCAGGCCCCGGGGGAGACCCAGTACTTC. The chain recombines TRBV4-1 with TRBJ2-5, with D perhaps matching TRBD2 (5 bases). The CDR3 runs to 13 residues. Germline lookup yields CDR1 MGHRA and CDR2 YSYEKL. V was shortened by 3 bases and J by 5 bases, with 10 bases between the two germline ends.

The chain has TRBV5-1 and TRBJ1-1; TRBD1 is a possible D gene (5 bases). There are 13 residues in the CDR3. Trimming removed 3 bases from V and 2 bases from J, with 8 bases in between. From germline, CDR1 is SGHRS and CDR2 YFSETQ. The CDR3 DNA reads TGCGCCAGCAGCTACCGGGACAACACTGAAGCTTTCTTT. Its translation: CASSYRDNTEAFF.

The V gene is TRBV10-3, the J gene TRBJ2-3; 9 bases align to TRBD1. V lost 11 bases and J lost 1; bases outside the gene matches: 7. The CDR3 has 14 amino acids. CDR1 and CDR2 (germline): ENHRY, SYGVKD. CDR3: CAALDRGGTDTQYF. The CDR3 region has the DNA TGTGCCGCGCTGGACAGGGGAGGCACAGATACGCAGTATTTT.

The chain recombines TRBV7-9 with TRBJ2-3; D is unresolved. The CDR3 loop spans 13 amino acids. V shed 1 base and J shed 5 bases, with 7 bases lying between them. The germline gives CDR1 SEHNR, CDR2 FQNEAQ (reference sequence). This CDR3 is CASSLGPQDTQYF. The CDR3 DNA reads TGTGCCAGCAGCTTAGGCCCACAAGATACGCAGTATTTT.

This rearrangement joins TRBV9 to TRBJ2-2; unclear D gene. Germline V gene lookup returns CDR1 SGDLS and CDR2 YYNGEE. Trimming cost V 2 bases and J 0 bases, with 8 bases left between them. This CDR3 has 15 amino acids. CDR3 coding DNA: TGTGCCAGCAGCGTCCGGGCTTCGAACACCGGGGAGCTGTTTTTT. Amino acids: CASSVRASNTGELFF.

The rearrangement uses TRBV29-1 and TRBJ2-6; TRBD2 aligns across 8 bases. Germline V gene lookup returns CDR1 SQVTM and CDR2 ANQGSEA. Trimming at V came to 3 bases and at J to 2 bases, leaving 12 bases not matched to a gene. The CDR3 is 18 residues long. The CDR3 coding sequence is TGCAGCGTTGACGGGGGGGCAGGGTCCTATCCTGGGGCCAACGTCCTGACTTTC. Protein sequence: CSVDGGAGSYPGANVLTF.

The chain recombines TRBV2 with TRBJ2-5, with D perhaps matching TRBD1 (5 bases). Germline lookup yields CDR1 SNHLY and CDR2 FYNNEI. This CDR3 has 13 amino acids. The V end lost 11 bases, the J end lost 7 bases, and 20 bases lay between the germline ends. The CDR3 region has the DNA TGTGCCTCCCAAGCCGGCGGTAGGGGGACCCAGTACTTC. This encodes CASQAGGRGTQYF.

V gene TRBV5-1 combines with J gene TRBJ2-5; 7 positions match TRBD1. Germline-derived CDR1 and CDR2 are SGHRS and YFSETQ. The junction had 4 bases not matched to a gene; V was cut back by 0 bases and J by 2 bases. The CDR3 consists of 15 residues. The CDR3, as DNA: TGCGCCAGCAGCTTGGGGGGGACAGAGCAAGAGACCCAGTACTTC. Amino acid sequence: CASSLGGTEQETQYF.

This chain connects TRBV27 to TRBJ1-2; weak D call: TRBD1 (6 bases). Deletions cut 6 bases from V and 3 bases from J, with 17 bases between. Germline CDR1 reads MNHEY; CDR2 reads SMNVEV (reference sequence). The CDR3 covers 15 residues. The CDR3 nucleotides read TGTGCCAGCAGGCTGAAAATACAGGGAGACTATGGCTACACCTTC. It translates to CASRLKIQGDYGYTF.

The V gene is TRBV12-3 or TRBV12-4, the J gene TRBJ1-1; TRBD1 matches at 7 bases. The CDR3 contains 14 residues. V was clipped by 4 bases and J by 1 base; unmatched bases: 3. The chain's CDR3 is CASSSGQTNTEAFF. In DNA form, the CDR3 reads TGTGCCAGCAGTTCGGGACAGACGAACACTGAAGCTTTCTTT.

The chain employs TRBV18 and TRBJ2-5; either TRBD1 or TRBD2 may fit D (5 bases each). The CDR3 covers 13 residues. Looked up from germline, CDR1 is KGHSH and CDR2 is LQKENI. V lost 4 bases to trimming and J lost 4 bases, with 10 bases between them. The CDR3 reads CASSLGTAETQYF. Here the CDR3 DNA reads TGTGCCAGCTCACTGGGGACGGCAGAGACCCAGTACTTC.